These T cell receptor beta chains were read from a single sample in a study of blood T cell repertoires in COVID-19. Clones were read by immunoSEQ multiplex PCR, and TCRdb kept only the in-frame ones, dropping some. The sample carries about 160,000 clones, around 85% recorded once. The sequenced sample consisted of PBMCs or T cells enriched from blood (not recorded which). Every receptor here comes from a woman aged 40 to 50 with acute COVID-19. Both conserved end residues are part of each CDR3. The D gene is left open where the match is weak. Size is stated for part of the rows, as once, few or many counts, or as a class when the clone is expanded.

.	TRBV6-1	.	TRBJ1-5	TGTGCCAGCAGTGAAAGACCTCGGGGCAATCAGCCCCAGCATTTT	CASSERPRGNQPQHF
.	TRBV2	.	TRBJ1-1	TGTGCCAGTTTGAACTGGAACACTGAAGCTTTCTTT	CASLNWNTEAFF
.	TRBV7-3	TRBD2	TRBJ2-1	TGTGCCAGCAGCTCGTTAGCGGGAGGTAGAAAAAATGAGCAGTTCTTC	CASSSLAGGRKNEQFF
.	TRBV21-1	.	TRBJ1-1	TGTGCCAGCAGCAAAGTTTACAGGGAGAGCACTGAAGCTTTCTTT	CASSKVYRESTEAFF
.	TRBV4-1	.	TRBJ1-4	TGCGCCAGCAGCTACGGGGGGGGTGGCACTAATGAAAAACTGTTTTTT	CASSYGGGGTNEKLFF
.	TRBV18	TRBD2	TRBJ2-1	TGTGCCAGCTCAATGTTGGGAGGGCTGGGAAATGAGCAGTTCTTC	CASSMLGGLGNEQFF
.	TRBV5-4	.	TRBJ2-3	TGTGCCAGCAGCACTGCAGGAACAGATACGCAGTATTTT	CASSTAGTDTQYF
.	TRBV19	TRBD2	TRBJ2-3	TGTGCCAGTAGTATTGAGGGGGCCGGGACTAGCGGGAGCGGATATCTCACGGATACGCAGTATTTT	CASSIEGAGTSGSGYLTDTQYF
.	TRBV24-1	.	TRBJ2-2	TGTGCCACCAGTGGGAGGAGGGACGGGGAGCTGTTTTTT	CATSGRRDGELFF
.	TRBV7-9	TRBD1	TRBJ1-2	TGTGCCAGCAGCTTAGCCGGGACAGGGAATTATGGCTACACCTTC	CASSLAGTGNYGYTF
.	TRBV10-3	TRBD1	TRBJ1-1	TGTGCCATCAGTGGCCGGGACAGGGGTTTATCGAACACTGAAGCTTTCTTT	CAISGRDRGLSNTEAFF
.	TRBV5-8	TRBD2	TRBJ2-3	TGTGCCAGCAGCGAGGCGGGAGTGGTAGATACGCAGTATTTT	CASSEAGVVDTQYF
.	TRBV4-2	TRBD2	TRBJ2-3	TGTGCCAGCAGCCAAGATCGAGCTAGCGGGTCAGATACGCAGTATTTT	CASSQDRASGSDTQYF
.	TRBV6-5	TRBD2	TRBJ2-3	TGTGCCAGCAGTAAGGGACTAGAGGCAGATACGCAGTATTTT	CASSKGLEADTQYF
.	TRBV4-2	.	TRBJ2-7	TGTGCCAGCAGCCAAGAAGAAAAGCCGAGCTCCTACGAGCAGTACTTC	CASSQEEKPSSYEQYF
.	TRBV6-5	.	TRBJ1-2	TGTGCCAGCAGTTACTCTTTCGCCTCCCAGGGCTATGGCTACACCTTC	CASSYSFASQGYGYTF
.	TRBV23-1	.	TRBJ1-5	TGCGCCAGCAGTCAACGGACAGCTAGCAATCAGCCCCAGCATTTT	CASSQRTASNQPQHF
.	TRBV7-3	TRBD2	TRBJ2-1	TGTGCCAGCAGCATAACTAGCGAAGATGAGCAGTTCTTC	CASSITSEDEQFF
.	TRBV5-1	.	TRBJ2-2	TGCGCCAGCAGCTTATTAGTTCAGGGGAACACCGGGGAGCTGTTTTTT	CASSLLVQGNTGELFF
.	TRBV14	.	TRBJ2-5	TGTGCCAGCAGCCAAGAGGGTACTGCCAGGTACCAAGAGACCCAGTACTTC	CASSQEGTARYQETQYF
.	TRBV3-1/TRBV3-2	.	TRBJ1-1	TGTGCCAGCAGCCAAGTCGGAGGGGTCACTGAAGCTTTCTTT	CASSQVGGVTEAFF
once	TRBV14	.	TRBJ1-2	TGTGCCAGCAGCCAGGACAGAGATTTCTATGGCTACACCTTC	CASSQDRDFYGYTF
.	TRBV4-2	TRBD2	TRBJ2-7	TGTGCCAGCAGCCAAGGACTAGCGGGAGACTACGAGCAGTACTTC	CASSQGLAGDYEQYF
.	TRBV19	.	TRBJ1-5	TGTGCCAGTAGTATAGTAAAGCCAGCGGTTTTTAGTCAGCCCCAGCATTTT	CASSIVKPAVFSQPQHF
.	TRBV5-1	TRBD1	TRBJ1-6	TGCGCCAGCAGCGCAGGGACAGGGAACTATAATTCACCCCTCCACTTT	CASSAGTGNYNSPLHF
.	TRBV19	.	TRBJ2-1	TGTGCCAGTAGTATGGGCCGCCGGCTGAATGAGCAGTTCTTC	CASSMGRRLNEQFF
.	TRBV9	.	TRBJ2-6	TGTGCCAGCAGCGTACAGGGAACTGGGGCCAACGTCCTGACTTTC	CASSVQGTGANVLTF
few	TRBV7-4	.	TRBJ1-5	TGTGCCAGCAGCTTAGGCCCGGGGGGGAGCAATCAGCCCCAGCATTTT	CASSLGPGGSNQPQHF
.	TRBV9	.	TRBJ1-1	TGTGCCAGCAGCGCCGGAACAGGGTTTAACACTGAAGCTTTCTTT	CASSAGTGFNTEAFF
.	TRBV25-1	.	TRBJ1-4	TGTGCCAGCAGTGACCATGGAGCAACTAATGAAAAACTGTTTTTT	CASSDHGATNEKLFF
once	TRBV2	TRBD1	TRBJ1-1	TGTGCCAGCAGTGGACTCCACGGACAGGGGGCCTTGAACACTGAAGCTTTCTTT	CASSGLHGQGALNTEAFF
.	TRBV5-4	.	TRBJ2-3	TGTGCCAGCAGCTCGGGAAGAGATACGCAGTATTTT	CASSSGRDTQYF
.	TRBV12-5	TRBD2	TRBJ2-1	TGTGCTAGTGGTTTCGGACTGGGACTAGCGGGTACCAACTACAATGAGCAGTTCTTC	CASGFGLGLAGTNYNEQFF
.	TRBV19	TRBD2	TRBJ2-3	TGTGCCACAAGCCCGGGACTAGCGGAGAGCACAGATACGCAGTATTTT	CATSPGLAESTDTQYF
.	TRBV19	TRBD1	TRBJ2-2	TGTGCCAGTAGTTGGGGACAGGGGGTCACCGGGGAGCTGTTTTTT	CASSWGQGVTGELFF
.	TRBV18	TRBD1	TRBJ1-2	TGTGCCAGCTCACCAGGGACAGAATATGGCTACACCTTC	CASSPGTEYGYTF
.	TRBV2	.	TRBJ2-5	TGTGCCAGCAGTGTACTATACACAGAGACCCAGTACTTC	CASSVLYTETQYF
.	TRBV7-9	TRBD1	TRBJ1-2	TGTGCCAGCAGCGGATGGGGACAGGGTCAGGGCTACACCTTC	CASSGWGQGQGYTF
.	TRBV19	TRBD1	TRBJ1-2	TGTGCCAGTAGTATATCGGGACAGGGAAGATTCCTCTATGGCTACACCTTC	CASSISGQGRFLYGYTF
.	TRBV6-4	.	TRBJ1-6	TGTGCCAGCAGTCCCTCCACAAATTCACCCCTCCACTTT	CASSPSTNSPLHF
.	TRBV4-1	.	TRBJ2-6	TGCGCCAGCAGCCATATAAGCAGGGGCTCTGGGGCCAACGTCCTGACTTTC	CASSHISRGSGANVLTF
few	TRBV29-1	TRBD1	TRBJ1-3	TGCAGCGTAACACAGGGGGGACTTGGAAACACCATATATTTT	CSVTQGGLGNTIYF